This paragraph reports one T cell receptor beta chain. Its matching antigen is unknown. Naive CD8 cells comprised CD45RO-negative, CCR7-positively selected cells, excluding terminally differentiated effector memory CD45RA+ cells. These data belong to a study of shared clonotypes between healthy human individuals. Broader study findings: Since donors were few, the genetic and exposure-history diversity represented was limited. The study found lower generation probabilities in non-shared clonotypes than in those shared by all four donors.

CDR3 length: 15 amino acids. V was cut by 6 bases and J by 0 bases, with 13 bases left in between. Germline V gene lookup returns CDR1 MDHEN and CDR2 SYDVKM. It was across several immunoSEQ plates that each subset's genomic DNA was evenly split. Assay used: immunoSEQ multiplex PCR; TCRdb lists only in-frame clones, some missing. Among more than 600,000 clones listed, roughly 94% were seen once. J is TRBJ2-3 and V is TRBV28; D ambiguous. The sequenced sample was naive CD8+ T cells sorted from blood. The source of this sequence is a man younger than 45 in good health. The chain's CDR3 is CASSHRGISTDTQYF. CDR3 nucleotide sequence: TGTGCCAGCAGCCACAGAGGAATTAGCACAGATACGCAGTATTTT.